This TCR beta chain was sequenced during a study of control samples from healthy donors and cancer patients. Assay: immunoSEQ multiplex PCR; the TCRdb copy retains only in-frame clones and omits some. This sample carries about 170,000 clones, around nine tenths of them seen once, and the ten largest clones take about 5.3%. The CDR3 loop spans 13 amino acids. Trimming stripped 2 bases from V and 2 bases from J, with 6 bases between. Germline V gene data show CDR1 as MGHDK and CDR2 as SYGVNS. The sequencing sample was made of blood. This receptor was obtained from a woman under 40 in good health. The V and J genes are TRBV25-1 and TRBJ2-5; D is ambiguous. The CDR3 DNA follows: TGTGCCAGCAGTGAAGGAGTTCAAGAGACCCAGTACTTC. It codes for CASSEGVQETQYF.